This T cell receptor (beta chain) was retrieved from a study of technical replicates of blood from a few donors (dated by TCRdb to 2017 to 2019). On this clone: The clone's antigen remains unknown. No per-base quality is available; no much larger clone lies one base away.

Looking up the germline V gene yields CDR1 MDHEN and CDR2 SYDVKM. For this chain, trimming is 5 bases at the V end and 0 bases at the J end, and the number of junction bases without a gene match is 13. The CDR3 starts with the cysteine, ends with the phenylalanine, and has 19 residues. Only the CDR3 portion is preserved as DNA: 57 bases, with reading frame beginning at the first base. Libraries came from the immunoSEQ multiplex PCR assay. Imported from immuneACCESS, the table was reduced by TCRdb to in-frame sequences with V and J called. These copies leave out some clones; in studies compared against another copy, an unresolved V gene accounts for under half, and the cause of the remainder is not known. For this sample there are around 80,000 clones; 98% appear just once. The ten largest clones represent approximately 0.15% of the sample.

The sequence was collected from a human donor in good health. Rearrangement joined TRBV28 to TRBJ2-4; 10 bases in the junction line up with TRBD1. Sequencing was carried out using T cells isolated from PBMCs. The sequenced DNA: TGTGCCAGCAGTGCCGACAGGGGGCGATCCGTACTAGCCAAAAACATTCAGTACTTC. Its amino acids are CASSADRGRSVLAKNIQYF.